The clone carrying this T cell receptor (beta chain) was seen repeatedly, ten times or more. MiXCR, run by TCRdb on the 5' RACE reads, gives a single entry per CDR3 protein. The table lists just under 95,000 distinct CDR3 sequences, about 12% of them singletons. Described time point: sample taken at primary tumor resection. Sequencing of whole RNA from tumor, nontumor lung or frozen PBMC involved no sorting. This entry belongs to a study of spatial heterogeneity in lung cancer. The CDR3 sequence is 15 residues long. Per germline, CDR1 KGHSH and CDR2 LQKENI. V shed 5 bases and J shed 2 bases, with 15 bases lying between them.

The origin of this receptor is a male donor with early-stage non-small cell lung cancer. The input for sequencing was PBMCs, taken at surgery. The chain carries TRBV18 and TRBJ1-1, with D hard to call. The CDR3 region has the DNA TGTGCCAGCTCATCGGCGCCAGCGGTAAACACTGAAGCTTTCTTT. Translation gives CASSSAPAVNTEAFF.